The rows below give T cell receptor beta chains drawn from one sample of a study of T-cell reconstitution after alpha-beta-depleted transplantation in children. One entry per CDR3 protein, called by TCRdb with MiXCR from the PCR reads. The table records about a million distinct CDR3 sequences, about 30% of them present only once. This specimen was PBMCs, mostly from graft donor cells, taken 360 days after TCRalphabeta/CD19-depleted stem cell transplant. The origin of the receptors is a boy less than two years old who had a stem cell transplant for SCID, so the T cells may come from the graft donor. CDR3s include the opening cysteine and the closing phenylalanine or tryptophan. The D gene is left open where the match is weak. The size of a clone is reported for some rows only, either as once, few or many, or as a class for expanded clones.

cdr3_length: 17
v_call: TRBV3-1
clone_size: NA
d_call: NA
j_call: TRBJ2-1
cdr3_aa: CASSQTRTAKTYNEQFF
cdr3_nt: TGTGCCAGCAGCCAAACGAGGACCGCCAAGACCTACAATGAGCAGTTCTTC

cdr3_length: 17
v_call: TRBV9
clone_size: NA
d_call: NA
j_call: TRBJ1-3
cdr3_aa: CASSLDLPRVGGNTIYF
cdr3_nt: TGTGCCAGCAGCCTCGACCTACCCAGGGTTGGTGGAAACACCATATATTTT

cdr3_length: 13
v_call: TRBV29-1
clone_size: NA
d_call: TRBD2
j_call: TRBJ2-1
cdr3_aa: CSGLAGGGNEQFF
cdr3_nt: TGCAGCGGCCTAGCGGGGGGCGGGAATGAGCAGTTCTTC

cdr3_length: 13
v_call: TRBV20-1
clone_size: NA
d_call: NA
j_call: TRBJ1-1
cdr3_aa: CSAPKQVNTEAFF
cdr3_nt: TGCAGTGCCCCAAAACAGGTGAACACTGAAGCTTTCTTT

cdr3_length: 15
v_call: TRBV7-2
clone_size: few
d_call: NA
j_call: TRBJ2-5
cdr3_aa: CASSPPWGVKGTQYF
cdr3_nt: TGTGCCAGCAGCCCCCCCTGGGGGGTAAAAGGGACCCAGTACTTC

cdr3_length: 15
v_call: TRBV7-9
clone_size: few
d_call: TRBD1
j_call: TRBJ2-7
cdr3_aa: CASSGRQGPSYEQYF
cdr3_nt: TGTGCCAGCAGCGGTCGACAGGGACCCTCCTACGAGCAGTACTTC

cdr3_length: 14
v_call: TRBV7-2
clone_size: NA
d_call: NA
j_call: TRBJ2-2
cdr3_aa: CASSLSRGARELFF
cdr3_nt: TGTGCCAGCAGCTTAAGCCGAGGCGCGCGGGAGCTGTTTTTT

cdr3_length: 15
v_call: TRBV12-3/TRBV12-4
clone_size: few
d_call: TRBD2
j_call: TRBJ2-5
cdr3_aa: CASSPAGGPGETQYF
cdr3_nt: TGTGCCAGCAGTCCCGCGGGGGGGCCCGGAGAGACCCAGTACTTC

cdr3_length: 11
v_call: TRBV6-6
clone_size: NA
d_call: TRBD1
j_call: TRBJ1-1
cdr3_aa: CASMRTGKAFF
cdr3_nt: TGTGCCAGCATGCGGACAGGTAAAGCTTTCTTT

cdr3_length: 15
v_call: TRBV6-2/TRBV6-3
clone_size: NA
d_call: TRBD1
j_call: TRBJ2-5
cdr3_aa: CASSYTGTGLETQYF
cdr3_nt: TGTGCCAGCAGTTACACGGGGACAGGTTTGGAGACCCAGTACTTC

cdr3_length: 13
v_call: TRBV24-1
clone_size: NA
d_call: NA
j_call: TRBJ2-5
cdr3_aa: CATSDRRSSAKYF
cdr3_nt: TGTGCCACCAGTGATCGCAGGTCTAGCGCAAAATACTTC

cdr3_length: 15
v_call: TRBV10-3
clone_size: NA
d_call: TRBD1
j_call: TRBJ2-1
cdr3_aa: CAISLPVPRGHEQFF
cdr3_nt: TGTGCCATCAGTCTGCCCGTGCCGAGGGGGCATGAGCAGTTCTTC

cdr3_length: 14
v_call: TRBV2
clone_size: NA
d_call: TRBD1
j_call: TRBJ1-5
cdr3_aa: CASRLTGVNQPQHF
cdr3_nt: TGTGCCAGCAGATTAACAGGGGTCAATCAGCCCCAGCATTTT

cdr3_length: 15
v_call: TRBV10-3
clone_size: NA
d_call: NA
j_call: TRBJ2-1
cdr3_aa: CAISVLESSYNEQFF
cdr3_nt: TGTGCCATCAGTGTATTAGAGAGCTCCTACAATGAGCAGTTCTTC

cdr3_length: 15
v_call: TRBV5-1
clone_size: NA
d_call: TRBD1
j_call: TRBJ1-1
cdr3_aa: CASSLYRGPNGEAFF
cdr3_nt: TGCGCCAGCAGCTTGTACAGGGGGCCTAATGGTGAAGCTTTCTTT

cdr3_length: 17
v_call: TRBV6-5
clone_size: NA
d_call: TRBD2
j_call: TRBJ2-1
cdr3_aa: CPSSYPGTSGGYNEQFF
cdr3_nt: TGTCCCAGCAGTTACCCCGGGACTAGCGGGGGATACAATGAGCAGTTCTTC

cdr3_length: 13
v_call: TRBV4-1
clone_size: NA
d_call: NA
j_call: TRBJ1-2
cdr3_aa: CASSQDVSRGYTF
cdr3_nt: TGCGCCAGCAGCCAAGATGTGTCTAGAGGGTACACCTTC

cdr3_length: 12
v_call: TRBV20-1
clone_size: few
d_call: NA
j_call: TRBJ2-7
cdr3_aa: CSAQPRSIGSYF
cdr3_nt: TGCAGTGCCCAACCCCGTAGTATAGGAAGCTACTTC

cdr3_length: 14
v_call: TRBV2
clone_size: NA
d_call: NA
j_call: TRBJ2-3
cdr3_aa: CASSMVSSTDTQYF
cdr3_nt: TGTGCCAGCAGTATGGTTTCTAGCACAGATACGCAGTATTTT

cdr3_length: 15
v_call: TRBV20-1
clone_size: NA
d_call: TRBD2
j_call: TRBJ2-1
cdr3_aa: CSARGRLADYNEQFF
cdr3_nt: TGCAGTGCTAGGGGGCGACTAGCGGACTACAATGAGCAGTTCTTC

cdr3_length: 16
v_call: TRBV7-6
clone_size: NA
d_call: NA
j_call: TRBJ2-5
cdr3_aa: CASSRGPPSYQETQYF
cdr3_nt: TGTGCCAGCAGCCGAGGACCTCCTTCCTACCAAGAGACCCAGTACTTC

cdr3_length: 13
v_call: TRBV10-3
clone_size: NA
d_call: NA
j_call: TRBJ2-3
cdr3_aa: CAIRVRTTDTQYF
cdr3_nt: TGTGCCATCAGGGTTCGAACCACAGATACGCAGTATTTT

cdr3_length: 14
v_call: TRBV7-3
clone_size: few
d_call: TRBD1
j_call: TRBJ1-6
cdr3_aa: CASSLRTGDSPLHF
cdr3_nt: TGTGCCAGCAGCTTAAGGACAGGGGATTCACCCCTCCACTTT

cdr3_length: 13
v_call: TRBV20-1
clone_size: NA
d_call: TRBD1
j_call: TRBJ2-3
cdr3_aa: CSIPGQTTDTQYF
cdr3_nt: TGCAGTATACCGGGACAGACCACAGATACGCAGTATTTT

cdr3_length: 17
v_call: TRBV9
clone_size: once
d_call: NA
j_call: TRBJ2-5
cdr3_aa: CASSVVGSRSSGETQYF
cdr3_nt: TGTGCCAGCAGCGTAGTAGGTAGTAGATCCTCCGGAGAGACCCAGTACTTC

cdr3_length: 14
v_call: TRBV20-1
clone_size: NA
d_call: NA
j_call: TRBJ1-5
cdr3_aa: CSATWGASNQPQHF
cdr3_nt: TGCAGTGCTACCTGGGGGGCGAGTAATCAGCCCCAGCATTTT

cdr3_length: 15
v_call: TRBV27
clone_size: many
d_call: TRBD2
j_call: TRBJ2-1
cdr3_aa: CASSSPSGGAPEQFF
cdr3_nt: TGTGCCAGCAGTTCCCCTAGCGGGGGGGCCCCTGAGCAGTTCTTC

cdr3_length: 12
v_call: TRBV12-3/TRBV12-4
clone_size: NA
d_call: NA
j_call: TRBJ1-2
cdr3_aa: CASSPGQGPAIF
cdr3_nt: TGTGCCAGCAGTCCAGGTCAGGGGCCTGCTATCTTC

cdr3_length: 16
v_call: TRBV5-6
clone_size: NA
d_call: TRBD2
j_call: TRBJ2-3
cdr3_aa: CASSDLAGFSTDTQYF
cdr3_nt: TGTGCCAGCAGCGATCTAGCGGGGTTTAGCACAGATACGCAGTATTTT

cdr3_length: 14
v_call: TRBV12-3/TRBV12-4
clone_size: NA
d_call: NA
j_call: TRBJ1-2
cdr3_aa: CASSLASPYVGYTF
cdr3_nt: TGTGCCAGCAGTTTAGCCTCCCCGTACGTTGGCTACACCTTC

cdr3_length: 16
v_call: TRBV5-1
clone_size: once
d_call: NA
j_call: TRBJ2-5
cdr3_aa: CASSAFGAESRETQYF
cdr3_nt: TGCGCCAGCAGCGCCTTTGGGGCCGAAAGTCGAGAGACCCAGTACTTC

cdr3_length: 14
v_call: TRBV5-6
clone_size: NA
d_call: TRBD1
j_call: TRBJ2-7
cdr3_aa: CASSWTGTNYEQYF
cdr3_nt: TGTGCCAGCAGCTGGACAGGGACAAACTACGAGCAGTACTTC

cdr3_length: 11
v_call: TRBV19
clone_size: NA
d_call: NA
j_call: TRBJ2-1
cdr3_aa: CASRDFHEQFF
cdr3_nt: TGTGCCAGTCGGGACTTCCATGAGCAGTTCTTC

cdr3_length: 17
v_call: TRBV7-2
clone_size: few
d_call: TRBD2
j_call: TRBJ2-1
cdr3_aa: CASSLAARLAGGREQFF
cdr3_nt: TGTGCCAGCAGCTTAGCGGCCAGACTAGCGGGGGGTAGAGAGCAGTTCTTC

cdr3_length: 12
v_call: TRBV28
clone_size: once
d_call: NA
j_call: TRBJ2-7
cdr3_aa: CASSPMGGAQYF
cdr3_nt: TGTGCCAGCAGTCCCATGGGGGGCGCGCAGTACTTC

cdr3_length: 15
v_call: TRBV7-3
clone_size: NA
d_call: NA
j_call: TRBJ2-3
cdr3_aa: CASSFRHYRTDTQYF
cdr3_nt: TGTGCCAGCAGCTTCCGACACTACCGCACAGATACGCAGTATTTT

cdr3_length: 15
v_call: TRBV9
clone_size: few
d_call: TRBD2
j_call: TRBJ2-4
cdr3_aa: CASSGPGTTKNIQYF
cdr3_nt: TGTGCCAGCAGCGGGCCCGGGACTACCAAAAACATTCAGTACTTC

cdr3_length: 16
v_call: TRBV12-3/TRBV12-4
clone_size: few
d_call: NA
j_call: TRBJ2-1
cdr3_aa: CASTPIWGPVSNEQFF
cdr3_nt: TGTGCCAGCACCCCCATCTGGGGCCCCGTCTCCAATGAGCAGTTCTTC

cdr3_length: 16
v_call: TRBV7-9
clone_size: NA
d_call: NA
j_call: TRBJ1-1
cdr3_aa: CASSPIGGNLGTEAFF
cdr3_nt: TGTGCCAGCAGCCCCATCGGAGGGAACTTGGGCACTGAAGCTTTCTTT

cdr3_length: 12
v_call: TRBV29-1
clone_size: NA
d_call: NA
j_call: TRBJ2-7
cdr3_aa: CSVGQTTYEQYF
cdr3_nt: TGCAGCGTTGGACAGACAACCTACGAGCAGTACTTC

cdr3_length: 13
v_call: TRBV27
clone_size: few
d_call: NA
j_call: TRBJ2-5
cdr3_aa: CASSTHPQETQYF
cdr3_nt: TGTGCCAGCAGTACGCACCCCCAAGAGACCCAGTACTTC